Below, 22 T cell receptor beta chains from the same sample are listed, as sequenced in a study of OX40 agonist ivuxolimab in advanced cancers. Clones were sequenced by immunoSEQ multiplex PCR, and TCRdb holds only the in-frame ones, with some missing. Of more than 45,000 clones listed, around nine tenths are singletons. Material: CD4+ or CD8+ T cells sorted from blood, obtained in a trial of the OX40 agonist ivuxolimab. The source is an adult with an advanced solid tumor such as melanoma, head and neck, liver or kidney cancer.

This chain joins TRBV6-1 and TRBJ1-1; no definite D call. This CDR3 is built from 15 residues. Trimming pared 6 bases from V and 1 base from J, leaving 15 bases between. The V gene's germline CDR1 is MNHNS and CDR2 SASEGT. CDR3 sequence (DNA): TGTGCCAGCAGCAGAAACCCAACAGAGAACACTGAAGCTTTCTTT. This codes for CASSRNPTENTEAFF.

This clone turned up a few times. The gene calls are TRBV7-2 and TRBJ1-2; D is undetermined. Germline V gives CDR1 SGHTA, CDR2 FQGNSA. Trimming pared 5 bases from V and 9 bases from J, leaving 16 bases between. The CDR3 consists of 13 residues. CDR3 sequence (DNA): TGTGCCAGCAGCCCCACCCGACACCGGAGCTACACCTTC. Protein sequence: CASSPTRHRSYTF.

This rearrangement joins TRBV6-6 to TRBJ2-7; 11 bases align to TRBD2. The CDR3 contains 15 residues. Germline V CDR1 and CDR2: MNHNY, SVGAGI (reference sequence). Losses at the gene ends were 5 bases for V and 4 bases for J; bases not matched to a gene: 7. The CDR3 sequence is CASSHTSGSLYEQYF. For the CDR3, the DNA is TGTGCCAGCAGTCACACTAGCGGGAGTCTGTACGAGCAGTACTTC.

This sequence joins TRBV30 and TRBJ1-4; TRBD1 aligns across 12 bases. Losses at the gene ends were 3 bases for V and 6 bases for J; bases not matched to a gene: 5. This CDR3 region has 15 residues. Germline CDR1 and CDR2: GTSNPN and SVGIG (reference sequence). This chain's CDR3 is CAWRRGTGGYEKLFF. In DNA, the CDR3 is TGTGCCTGGAGGAGGGGGACAGGGGGCTATGAAAAACTGTTTTTT.

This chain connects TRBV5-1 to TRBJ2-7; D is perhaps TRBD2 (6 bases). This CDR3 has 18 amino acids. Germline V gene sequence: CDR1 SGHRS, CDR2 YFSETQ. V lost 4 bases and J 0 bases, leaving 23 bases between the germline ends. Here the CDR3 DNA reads TGCGCCAGCAGCCCGGGAAATAGCGGCCCTGCAGGCTCCTACGAGCAGTACTTC. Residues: CASSPGNSGPAGSYEQYF.

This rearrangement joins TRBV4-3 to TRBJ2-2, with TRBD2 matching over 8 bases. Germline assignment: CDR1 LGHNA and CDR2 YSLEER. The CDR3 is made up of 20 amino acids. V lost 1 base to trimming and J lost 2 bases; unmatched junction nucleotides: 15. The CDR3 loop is CASSQGRKSGRGVNTGELFF. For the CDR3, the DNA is TGCGCCAGCAGCCAAGGACGTAAGAGCGGGAGAGGGGTTAACACCGGGGAGCTGTTTTTT.

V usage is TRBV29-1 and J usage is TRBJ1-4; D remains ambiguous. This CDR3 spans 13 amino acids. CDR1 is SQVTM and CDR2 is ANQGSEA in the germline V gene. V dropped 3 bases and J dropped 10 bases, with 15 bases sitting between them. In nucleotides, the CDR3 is TGCAGCGTTGACTTGATCTTAGGCGGAAAACTGTTTTTT. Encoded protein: CSVDLILGGKLFF.

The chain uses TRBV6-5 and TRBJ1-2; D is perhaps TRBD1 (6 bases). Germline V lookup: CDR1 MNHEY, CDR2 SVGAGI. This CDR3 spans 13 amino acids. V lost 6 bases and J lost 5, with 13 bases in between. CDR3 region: CASRRGQQYGYTF. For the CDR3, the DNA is TGTGCCAGCAGGCGTGGACAGCAGTATGGCTACACCTTC.

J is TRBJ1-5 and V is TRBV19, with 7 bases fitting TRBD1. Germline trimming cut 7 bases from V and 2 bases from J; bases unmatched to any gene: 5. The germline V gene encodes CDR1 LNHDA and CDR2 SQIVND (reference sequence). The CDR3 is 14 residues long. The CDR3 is CASTDRAGNQPQHF. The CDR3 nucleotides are TGTGCCAGTACCGACAGGGCTGGCAATCAGCCCCAGCATTTT.

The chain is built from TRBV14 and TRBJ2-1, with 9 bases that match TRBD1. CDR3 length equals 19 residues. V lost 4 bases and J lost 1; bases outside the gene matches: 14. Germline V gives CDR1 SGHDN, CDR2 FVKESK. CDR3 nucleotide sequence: TGTGCCAGCAGCCTCAGATTTCAAACCGGGACAGGGTCCTACAATGAGCAGTTCTTC. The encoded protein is CASSLRFQTGTGSYNEQFF. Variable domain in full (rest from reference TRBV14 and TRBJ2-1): EAGVTQFPSHSVIEKGQTVTLRCDPISGHDNLYWYRRVMGKEIKFLLHFVKESKQDESGMPNNRFLAERTGGTYSTLKVQPAELEDSGVYFCASSLRFQTGTGSYNEQFFGPGTRLTVL.

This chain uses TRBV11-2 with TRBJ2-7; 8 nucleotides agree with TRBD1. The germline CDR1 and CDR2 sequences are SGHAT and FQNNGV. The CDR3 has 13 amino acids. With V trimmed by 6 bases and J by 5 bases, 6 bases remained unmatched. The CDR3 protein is CASRRTGGDEQYF. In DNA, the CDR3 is TGTGCCAGCAGAAGAACAGGGGGTGACGAGCAGTACTTC.

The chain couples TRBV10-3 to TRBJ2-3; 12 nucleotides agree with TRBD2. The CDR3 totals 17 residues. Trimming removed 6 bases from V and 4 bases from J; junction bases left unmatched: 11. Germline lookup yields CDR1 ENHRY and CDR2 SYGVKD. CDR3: CAIRPGLAGSHADTQYF. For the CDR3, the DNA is TGTGCCATCAGGCCAGGACTAGCGGGATCCCATGCAGATACGCAGTATTTT.

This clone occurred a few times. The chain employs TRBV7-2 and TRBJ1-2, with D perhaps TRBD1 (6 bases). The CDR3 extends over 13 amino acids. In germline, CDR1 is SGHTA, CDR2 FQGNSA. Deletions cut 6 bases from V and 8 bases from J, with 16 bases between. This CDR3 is CASSLRGHGGYTF. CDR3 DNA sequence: TGTGCCAGCAGTCTGAGGGGACACGGGGGCTACACCTTC.

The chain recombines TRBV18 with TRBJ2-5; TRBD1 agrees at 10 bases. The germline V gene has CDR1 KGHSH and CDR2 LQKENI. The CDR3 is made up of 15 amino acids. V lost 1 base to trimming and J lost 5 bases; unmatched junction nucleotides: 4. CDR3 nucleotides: TGTGCCAGCTCACCACGGACAGGGGGACGGGAGACCCAGTACTTC. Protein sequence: CASSPRTGGRETQYF.

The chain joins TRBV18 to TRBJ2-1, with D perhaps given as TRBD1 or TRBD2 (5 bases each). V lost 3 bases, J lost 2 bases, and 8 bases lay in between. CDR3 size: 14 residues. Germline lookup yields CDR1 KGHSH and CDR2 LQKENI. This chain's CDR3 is CASSPGTTYNEQFF. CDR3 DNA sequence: TGTGCCAGCTCACCCGGGACGACCTACAATGAGCAGTTCTTC.

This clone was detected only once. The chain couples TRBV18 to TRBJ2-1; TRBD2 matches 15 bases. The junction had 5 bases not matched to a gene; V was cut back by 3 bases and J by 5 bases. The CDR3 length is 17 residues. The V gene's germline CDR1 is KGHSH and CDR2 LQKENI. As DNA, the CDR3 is TGTGCCAGCTCACCGGGACTAGCGGGAGGAGGGGACAATGAGCAGTTCTTC. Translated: CASSPGLAGGGDNEQFF.

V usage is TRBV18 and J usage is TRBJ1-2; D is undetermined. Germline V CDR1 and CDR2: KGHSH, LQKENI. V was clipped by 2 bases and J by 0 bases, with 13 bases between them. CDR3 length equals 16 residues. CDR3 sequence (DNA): TGTGCCAGCTCACCAACCAGTTCACCTACTAACTATGGCTACACCTTC. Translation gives CASSPTSSPTNYGYTF. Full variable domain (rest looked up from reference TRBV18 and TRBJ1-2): NAGVMQNPRHLVRRRGQEARLRCSPMKGHSHVYWYRQLPEEGLKFMVYLQKENIIDESGMPKERFSAEFPKEGPSILRIQQVVRGDSAAYFCASSPTSSPTNYGYTFGSGTRLTVV.

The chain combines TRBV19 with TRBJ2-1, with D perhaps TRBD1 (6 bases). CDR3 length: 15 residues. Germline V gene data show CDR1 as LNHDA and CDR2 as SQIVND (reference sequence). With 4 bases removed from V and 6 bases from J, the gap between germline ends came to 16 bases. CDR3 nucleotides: TGTGCCAGTAGTAGGCAGGGGTCTATGGGCAATGAGCAGTTCTTC. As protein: CASSRQGSMGNEQFF.

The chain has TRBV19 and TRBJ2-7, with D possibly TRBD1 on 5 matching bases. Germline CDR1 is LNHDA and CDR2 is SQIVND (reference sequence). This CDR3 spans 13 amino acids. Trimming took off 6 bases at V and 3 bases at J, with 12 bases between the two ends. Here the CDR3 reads CASSGQGNYEQYF. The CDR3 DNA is TGTGCCAGTAGCGGTCAGGGAAACTACGAGCAGTACTTC.

CDR3: CAWSVGLGGNQPQHF. CDR3 nucleotides: TGTGCCTGGAGTGTGGGTCTCGGGGGCAATCAGCCCCAGCATTTT. V is TRBV30 and J is TRBJ1-5, with D unclear. The CDR3 is made up of 15 amino acids. Trimming shortened V by 0 bases and J by 2 bases, and 11 bases separated the two germline ends. Germline V gives CDR1 GTSNPN, CDR2 SVGIG (reference sequence). Together with reference TRBV30 and TRBJ1-5, the CDR3 gives the full variable domain: SQTIHQWPATLVQPVGSPLSLECTVEGTSNPNLYWYRQAAGRGLQLLFYSVGIGQISSEVPQNLSASRPQDRQFILSSKKLLLSDSGFYLCAWSVGLGGNQPQHFGDGTRLSIL.

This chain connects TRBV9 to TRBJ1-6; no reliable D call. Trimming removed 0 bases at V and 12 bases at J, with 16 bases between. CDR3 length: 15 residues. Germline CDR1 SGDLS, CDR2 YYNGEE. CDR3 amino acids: CASSVEGEIGLPLHF. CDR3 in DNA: TGTGCCAGCAGCGTAGAGGGCGAAATAGGGTTACCCCTCCACTTT.

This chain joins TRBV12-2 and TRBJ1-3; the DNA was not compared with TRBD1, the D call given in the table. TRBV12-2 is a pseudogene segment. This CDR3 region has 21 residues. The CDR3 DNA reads TGTGCAAGTCGCTTCTATGTAGGACAGATAAGCCAGAAACGCTCTGGAAACACCATATATTTT. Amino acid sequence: CASRFYVGQISQKRSGNTIYF.